This TCR beta chain stems from a study of blood T cell repertoires in COVID-19. On the study more broadly: Specimens from acute and convalescent COVID-19 originated in the United States, Italy and Spain.

Methods used by the authors: How many nucleated cells were present was estimated from reference gene primer amplification. The method was immunoSEQ multiplex PCR; TCRdb's version includes in-frame clones alone and lacks a portion of them. That table furnishes V, J and clone size, whereas the DNA furnished D and trimming. The table records approximately 300,000 clones, about nine tenths of them present only once. This TCR came from a woman aged 25 to 39 with COVID-19, enrolled during active disease. Sequences were obtained from peripheral blood.

The CDR3 is CASAQTGSYEQYF. The CDR3 DNA reads TGTGCCAGCGCTCAGACAGGGAGCTACGAGCAGTACTTC. The J gene is TRBJ2-7, the V gene TRBV6-6; 7 bases are a match to TRBD1. V trimming: 8 bases; J trimming: 3 bases; junction bases outside the gene matches: 7. The CDR3 covers 13 residues. The germline CDR1 and CDR2 sequences are MNHNY and SVGAGI (reference sequence).